This TCR beta chain was observed in a study of T cells in Graves' hyperthyroidism and ophthalmopathy. General study results and limits: Most thyroid clonotypes expanded above 0.001 were also detected in blood. Ophthalmopathy, as predicted by the model, came a median about seven months after the prediction.

A NOSPECS grade of at least 4, a Clinical Activity Score of at least 3 and duration under 3 months were recorded in ophthalmopathy patients. The PBMCs were sourced from fresh peripheral blood (less than 11 ml). In regard to this clonotype: Its antigen is undetermined.

J lost 5 bases, V lost 6 bases, and 5 bases had no gene match. Germline assignment: CDR1 MDHEN and CDR2 SYDVKM. This CDR3 spans 13 amino acids. Template material for amplifying TCR beta CDR3 regions consisted of RNA transcripts. First-round RT-PCR targeting the TCR CDR3 was performed with the HTBI primer set. TCRdb re-called the multiplex PCR reads with MiXCR, one entry per CDR3 protein. This sample yields 500,000 to 650,000 distinct CDR3 sequences, of which roughly 18% are seen a single time; under 20% belongs to the top ten. The chain carries TRBV28 and TRBJ2-5; TRBD2 aligns across 8 bases. This sequence was found in a woman in her late teens or twenties with Graves' ophthalmopathy. The sequenced sample consisted of blood. This CDR3 reads CASRSTSGETQYF. DNA of the CDR3: TGTGCCAGCAGGAGTACTAGCGGTGAGACCCAGTACTTC.